This passage covers 22 T cell receptor beta chains from one sample sequenced in a study of CD8+ T cells in alopecia areata. This sample's treatment: oral pan-JAK inhibitor, 5-10 mg twice daily. Extraction and reverse transcription of RNA yielded cDNA as the sequencing template. Assay used: immunoSEQ multiplex PCR; TCRdb lists only in-frame clones, some missing. The table records 85,000 to 110,000 clones, 65% to 90% of them present only once. Here the sequenced sample was CD8+ T cells sorted from blood, taken at approximately week 31, from a patient treated with tofacitinib. All receptors come from a human donor with alopecia areata.

This chain uses TRBV7-3 with TRBJ1-5; D ambiguous. Germline CDR1 is SGHTA and CDR2 is FQGTGA. V lost 3 bases and J 0 bases, leaving 12 bases between the germline ends. The CDR3 length is 16 residues. CDR3 in amino acids: CASSFVFRNSNQPQHF. The CDR3 region has the DNA TGTGCCAGCAGCTTCGTGTTCAGAAATAGCAATCAGCCCCAGCATTTT.

In the case of this clone: The junction and the germline gene differ at one end; a read error may be behind it. The rearrangement links TRBV30 to TRBJ2-2; D unresolved. The CDR3 is 14 amino acids. CDR1 is GTSNPN, CDR2 SVGIG, per germline (reference sequence). The CDR3 coding sequence is TGTGCCCGGAGTGTACGAGTTGACACCGGGGAGCTGTTTTTT. This translates into CARSVRVDTGELFF.

V is TRBV19 and J is TRBJ2-3; 7 nucleotides line up with TRBD1. Germline trimming cut 3 bases from V and 5 bases from J; bases unmatched to any gene: 11. Germline V CDR1 and CDR2: LNHDA, SQIVND (reference sequence). The CDR3 has 16 residues. The CDR3 nucleotides are TGTGCCAGTAGTATTGGGACAGCTTTAAATGGAGATACGCAGTATTTT. It specifies CASSIGTALNGDTQYF.

This clone was detected only once. The gene calls are TRBV5-6 and TRBJ1-1; no clear D. V gave up 1 base and J gave up 5 bases, with 9 bases separating them. CDR3 length: 13 residues. Germline V gene data show CDR1 as SGHDT and CDR2 as YYEEEE. The CDR3 DNA is TGTGCCAGCAGCTTGTGGGCGAGTACTGAAGCTTTCTTT. This translates into CASSLWASTEAFF.

The chain is built from TRBV4-1 and TRBJ2-1, with 12 bases matching TRBD2. Trimming cost V 2 bases and J 9 bases; bases outside gene matches: 5. CDR1 MGHRA and CDR2 YSYEKL come from the germline V gene. The CDR3 loop spans 15 amino acids. The CDR3 DNA sequence: TGCGCCAGCAGCCAATCCGGACTAGCGGGATCTGAGCAGTTCTTC. Protein: CASSQSGLAGSEQFF.

The table lists this clone with a count of one. V gene TRBV10-1 combines with J gene TRBJ2-2; D unclear. The CDR3 is 14 residues long. V shed 2 bases and J shed 7 bases, with 11 bases lying between them. Germline-derived CDR1 and CDR2 are WNHNN and SYGVQD (reference sequence). CDR3 residues: CASSERPELGELFF. CDR3 nucleotides: TGCGCCAGCAGTGAGCGGCCAGAGCTCGGGGAGCTGTTTTTT.

This chain uses TRBV9 with TRBJ1-4, with D unresolved. Between the trimmed V and J ends, which lost 0 bases and 8 bases, there was a span of 14 bases. This CDR3 is 15 amino acids long. Germline CDR1 reads SGDLS; CDR2 reads YYNGEE. CDR3 in DNA: TGTGCCAGCAGCGTAGCGAGTGGGGTCGGGGAAAAACTGTTTTTT. Translating gives CASSVASGVGEKLFF.

The chain links TRBV7-8 to TRBJ2-7, with D possibly being TRBD1 (6 bases). The CDR3 loop spans 17 amino acids. Germline lookup yields CDR1 SGHVS and CDR2 FQNEAQ. V was clipped by 5 bases and J by 1 base, with 21 bases between them. DNA of the CDR3: TGTGCCAGCAGCGGATACACCACCGGGACATCTTCCTACGAGCAGTACTTC. As protein: CASSGYTTGTSSYEQYF.

This clone has just a few counts. V usage is TRBV6-1 and J usage is TRBJ2-1; 9 bases are shared with TRBD2. Germline loops: CDR1 MNHNS, CDR2 SASEGT. After removal of 1 base from V and 3 bases from J, the junction contained 1 base not matched to a gene. CDR3 length: 15 residues. The CDR3: CASSEEAGGYNEQFF. The CDR3 DNA follows: TGTGCCAGCAGTGAAGAAGCGGGGGGCTACAATGAGCAGTTCTTC.

This chain uses TRBV7-2 with TRBJ2-3; D unclear. Deletions cut 5 bases from V and 6 bases from J, with 12 bases between. The CDR3 consists of 13 residues. Germline-derived CDR1 and CDR2 are SGHTA and FQGNSA. The CDR3: CASSENLDDTQYF. Written as DNA, the CDR3 is TGTGCCAGCAGCGAAAATCTGGATGATACGCAGTATTTT.

The chain has TRBV15 and TRBJ2-3; the match to TRBD2 covers 11 bases. J was trimmed by 2 bases and V by 0 bases; bases with no gene match: 7. CDR1 and CDR2 (germline): LNHNV, YYDKDF (reference sequence). The CDR3 has 18 residues. DNA of the CDR3: TGTGCCACCAGCAGAGACACCGGGACTAGCGGATTCACAGATACGCAGTATTTT. Translation: CATSRDTGTSGFTDTQYF.

With regard to this clone: The conserved closing phenylalanine or tryptophan is absent in this CDR3, likely reflecting a read error. It is unclear where the CDR3 begins or ends on the DNA, so no DNA is shown, and the CDR3 is as TCRdb lists it. The genes are TRBV25-1 and TRBJ2-3; the table's D gene call, TRBD2, was not cross checked with the DNA. The germline V gene has CDR1 MGHDK and CDR2 SYGVNS. The CDR3 is 11 amino acids long, termini counted. This CDR3 reads CASSFGGGLFP.

The rearrangement links TRBV6-4 to TRBJ2-7, with 7 bases aligning to TRBD1. The CDR3 is 14 amino acids. J gave up 3 bases and V 6 bases, and 8 bases lay outside the gene matches. Per the germline V gene, CDR1 is MRHNA and CDR2 is SNTAGT. CDR3: CASRPTGSHYEQYF. In DNA, the CDR3 is TGTGCCAGCAGGCCGACAGGGTCGCACTACGAGCAGTACTTC.

Remarks on this clone: Different DNA sequences within this sample yield the same CDR3. This chain connects TRBV29-1 to TRBJ1-2, with TRBD1 identical over 7 bases. The CDR3 length is 13 residues. Trimming removed 4 bases from V and 1 base from J; junction bases left unmatched: 3. Germline-derived CDR1 and CDR2 are SQVTM and ANQGSEA. The CDR3 DNA sequence: TGCAGCGTTGGAACAGGGGATAACTATGGCTACACCTTC. This gives the protein CSVGTGDNYGYTF.

The chain has TRBV6-1 and TRBJ2-7; 9 nucleotides align to TRBD2. The germline V gene has CDR1 MNHNS and CDR2 SASEGT. The CDR3 is 16 residues long. After removal of 0 bases from V and 0 bases from J, the junction contained 3 bases not matched to a gene. CDR3 protein: CASSEAVTSGSYEQYF. CDR3 DNA sequence: TGTGCCAGCAGTGAAGCGGTGACTAGCGGCTCCTACGAGCAGTACTTC.

This chain connects TRBV7-9 to TRBJ2-3; D may correspond to TRBD1 or TRBD2 (5 bases each). With 5 bases removed from V and 2 bases from J, the gap between germline ends came to 14 bases. The germline gives CDR1 SEHNR, CDR2 FQNEAQ (reference sequence). This CDR3 region has 15 residues. The DNA of the CDR3 is TGTGCCAGCAGCGGACGGGACCGAACCACAGATACGCAGTATTTT. Protein product: CASSGRDRTTDTQYF.

The chain uses TRBV29-1 and TRBJ2-5, with 7 nucleotides matching TRBD2. The assigned J gene may be wrong: the sequence end matches TRBJ2-7 better. There are 14 residues in the CDR3. Germline CDR1 reads SQVTM; CDR2 reads ANQGSEA. The CDR3 spells CSVSSGGLTYEQYF. The CDR3 bases are TGCAGCGTTTCGTCGGGAGGCCTTACCTACGAGCAGTACTTC.

About this clone itself: This sample also contains other DNA sequences that code for the same CDR3. The V call is TRBV4-1, the J call TRBJ2-7; 8 bases match TRBD1. The CDR3 extends over 15 amino acids. The germline V gene has CDR1 MGHRA and CDR2 YSYEKL. Trimming took 0 bases from V and 4 from J; bases not matched to a gene: 5. In DNA form, the CDR3 reads TGCGCCAGCAGCCAAGAAGCCAGGGGGCGATACGAGCAGTACTTC. This gives the protein CASSQEARGRYEQYF.

The genes are TRBV4-1 and TRBJ1-1; the D is unclear. The CDR3 is 13 amino acids. Germline assignment: CDR1 MGHRA and CDR2 YSYEKL. With 1 base removed from V and 4 bases from J, the gap between germline ends came to 7 bases. CDR3 residues: CASSQVSTTEAFF. In nucleotides, the CDR3 is TGCGCCAGCAGCCAAGTAAGCACCACTGAAGCTTTCTTT.

The J gene is TRBJ2-7, the V gene TRBV27; the D gene could be TRBD1 or TRBD2 (5 bases each). Trimming pared 5 bases from V and 0 bases from J, leaving 17 bases between. CDR3 size: 16 residues. Germline CDR1 and CDR2: MNHEY and SMNVEV (reference sequence). The CDR3 loop reads CASSNPGTLSSYEQYF. CDR3 coding DNA: TGTGCCAGCAGTAATCCTGGGACGCTGAGCTCCTACGAGCAGTACTTC.

The V and J genes are TRBV9 and TRBJ2-3; the match to TRBD2 covers 7 bases. CDR3 length equals 15 residues. V trimming: 1 base; J trimming: 0 bases; junction bases outside the gene matches: 2. The germline CDR1 and CDR2 sequences are SGDLS and YYNGEE. This CDR3 reads CASSVSGGSTDTQYF. The CDR3 nucleotides read TGTGCCAGCAGCGTATCGGGAGGAAGCACAGATACGCAGTATTTT. The full variable domain, its missing parts supplied by reference TRBV9 and TRBJ2-3, is DSGVTQTPKHLITATGQRVTLRCSPRSGDLSVYWYQQSLDQGLQFLIQYYNGEERAKGNILERFSAQQFPDLHSELNLSSLELGDSALYFCASSVSGGSTDTQYFGPGTRLTVL.

This sequence joins TRBV30 and TRBJ2-3; D unresolved. V was clipped by 0 bases and J by 2 bases, with 6 bases between them. Germline V lookup: CDR1 GTSNPN, CDR2 SVGIG (reference sequence). This CDR3 contains 13 residues. CDR3 protein: CAWSVTDTDTQYF. As DNA, the CDR3 is TGTGCCTGGAGTGTAACAGACACAGATACGCAGTATTTT.